The 17 T cell receptor beta chains in this list originate from one sample, sequenced in a study of OX40 agonist ivuxolimab in advanced cancers. Sequencing used immunoSEQ multiplex PCR; TCRdb keeps in-frame clones, though not all of them. The table shows 45,000 to 65,000 clones, with roughly 90% occurring only once. This sample comprised CD4+ or CD8+ T cells sorted from blood, obtained in a trial of the OX40 agonist ivuxolimab. These receptor sequences come from an adult with an advanced solid tumor such as melanoma, head and neck, liver or kidney cancer.

This clone showed up just once. V and J are TRBV6-5 and TRBJ1-4; TRBD1 matches 7 bases. From germline, CDR1 is MNHEY and CDR2 SVGAGI. The J segment lost 0 bases and the V segment lost 8 bases, leaving 6 bases of the junction unmatched. The CDR3 is 15 amino acids. The CDR3 DNA reads TGTGCCAGCGGCCAGGGGGGAGCAACTAATGAAAAACTGTTTTTT. Translation: CASGQGGATNEKLFF.

The chain links TRBV5-1 to TRBJ2-5, with 8 bases that match TRBD2. The CDR3 has 14 amino acids. Losses at the gene ends were 0 bases for V and 4 bases for J; bases not matched to a gene: 2. CDR1 is SGHRS and CDR2 is YFSETQ in the germline V gene. As DNA, the CDR3 is TGCGCCAGCAGCTTGGCCGGGGGGGCAGAGACCCAGTACTTC. This sequence encodes CASSLAGGAETQYF. Full variable domain (remainder filled in from reference TRBV5-1 and TRBJ2-5): KAGVTQTPRYLIKTRGQQVTLSCSPISGHRSVSWYQQTPGQGLQFLFEYFSETQRNKGNFPGRFSGRQFSNSRSEMNVSTLELGDSALYLCASSLAGGAETQYFGPGTRLLVL.

The rearrangement joins TRBV5-6 to TRBJ2-1; D may be TRBD1 (6 bases). Per germline, CDR1 SGHDT and CDR2 YYEEEE. Between the trimmed V and J ends, which lost 2 bases and 2 bases, there was a span of 14 bases. This CDR3 contains 16 residues. DNA for the CDR3: TGTGCCAGCAGCTTCGGGTACAGGGCTACCTACAATGAGCAGTTCTTC. Its translation is CASSFGYRATYNEQFF.

This rearrangement joins TRBV19 to TRBJ2-7, with D possibly TRBD2 on 6 matching bases. This CDR3 is built from 14 residues. Germline V CDR1 and CDR2: LNHDA, SQIVND (reference sequence). V dropped 8 bases and J dropped 0 bases, with 14 bases sitting between them. CDR3 amino acids: CASRRDGSSYEQYF. The CDR3 DNA reads TGTGCCAGTCGTAGGGACGGGAGCTCCTACGAGCAGTACTTC.

The rearrangement joins TRBV7-3 to TRBJ2-3; TRBD1 might be the D (5 bases). Germline lookup yields CDR1 SGHTA and CDR2 FQGTGA. V lost 2 bases, J lost 0 bases, and 6 bases lay in between. The CDR3 covers 14 residues. The CDR3 region is CASSLWGSTDTQYF. CDR3 DNA: TGTGCCAGCAGCTTATGGGGCAGCACAGATACGCAGTATTTT.

This chain connects TRBV6-5 to TRBJ2-7; possible D gene TRBD1, 5 bases. CDR3 length: 11 residues. V gave up 5 bases and J gave up 10 bases, with 12 bases separating them. Germline CDR1 reads MNHEY; CDR2 reads SVGAGI. The CDR3 loop is CASSPQGHQYF. The CDR3 bases are TGTGCCAGCAGTCCCCAGGGTCATCAGTACTTC.

The rearrangement joins TRBV27 to TRBJ1-4; tentative D call: TRBD1 (5 bases). The CDR3 consists of 16 residues. Trimming took off 5 bases at V and 2 bases at J, with 15 bases between the two ends. The germline V gene has CDR1 MNHEY and CDR2 SMNVEV (reference sequence). CDR3 region: CASSPPRRATNEKLFF. Written as DNA, the CDR3 is TGTGCCAGCAGTCCCCCCCGCAGGGCGACTAATGAAAAACTGTTTTTT.

The chain links TRBV9 to TRBJ2-2; tentatively, D is TRBD2 (6 bases). The CDR3 totals 15 residues. Trimming took off 3 bases at V and 4 bases at J, with 13 bases between the two ends. Germline CDR1 is SGDLS and CDR2 is YYNGEE. As DNA, the CDR3 is TGTGCCAGCAGCGCAGGAGGGCAGCCCACCGGGGAGCTGTTTTTT. Protein product: CASSAGGQPTGELFF.

Note on this clone: One end of the junction does not line up with germline, which may come from a read error. The chain links TRBV7-7 to TRBJ2-2, with 13 bases that match TRBD2. The CDR3 extends over 17 amino acids. The germline V gene has CDR1 SSHAT and CDR2 FNYEAQ (reference sequence). CDR3 coding DNA: TGTGCTAGCAGCTTCGGACTAGCGGGGGTGAACACCGGGGAGCTGTTTTTT. Translated, it gives CASSFGLAGVNTGELFF.

The rearrangement uses TRBV30 and TRBJ2-3; 8 bases map to TRBD2. The V and J ends lost 0 bases and 1 base, in that order; junction bases with no gene match: 6. Germline V gene data show CDR1 as GTSNPN and CDR2 as SVGIG (reference sequence). The CDR3 has 16 residues. The CDR3 region is CAWSVGVRGGTDTQYF. CDR3 coding DNA: TGTGCCTGGAGTGTAGGGGTGCGGGGGGGCACAGATACGCAGTATTTT.

The CDR3 DNA reads as TGTGCCAGCAGCTCAAGACAGGGAGACGAGCAGTACTTC. Encoded protein: CASSSRQGDEQYF. The chain joins TRBV4-2 to TRBJ2-7, with 7 positions matching TRBD1. Trimming at V came to 5 bases and at J to 5 bases, leaving 6 bases not matched to a gene. The germline V gene has CDR1 LGHNA and CDR2 YNFKEQ. The CDR3 runs to 13 residues.

J is TRBJ2-7 and V is TRBV15; 10 positions match TRBD2. Germline CDR1 reads LNHNV; CDR2 reads YYDKDF (reference sequence). V lost 3 bases and J lost 5; bases outside the gene matches: 10. The CDR3 contains 16 residues. CDR3 loop: CATSSPPSGSPHEQYF. Here the CDR3 DNA reads TGTGCCACCAGCAGTCCACCTAGCGGGAGTCCCCACGAGCAGTACTTC. Full variable domain (rest looked up from reference TRBV15 and TRBJ2-7): DAMVIQNPRYQVTQFGKPVTLSCSQTLNHNVMYWYQQKSSQAPKLLFHYYDKDFNNEADTPDNFQSRRPNTSFCFLDIRSPGLGDTAMYLCATSSPPSGSPHEQYFGPGTRLTVT.

The chain combines TRBV5-5 with TRBJ1-4; D call uncertain. This CDR3 contains 15 residues. V was pared by 1 base and J by 0 bases, with 7 bases between. In germline, CDR1 is SGHKS, CDR2 YYEKEE (reference sequence). Here the CDR3 reads CASSLQDPTNEKLFF. The CDR3 DNA follows: TGTGCCAGCAGCTTGCAGGACCCAACTAATGAAAAACTGTTTTTT.

The chain links TRBV5-8 to TRBJ1-2; tentatively, D is TRBD1 (5 bases). Germline-derived CDR1 and CDR2 are SGHTS and YDEGEE. Trimming pared 4 bases from V and 3 bases from J, leaving 28 bases between. The CDR3 extends over 19 amino acids. DNA of the CDR3: TGTGCCAGCAGCAATCCCATCCGGTGGCAGGGAGGAGACTACTATGGCTACACCTTC. Translated: CASSNPIRWQGGDYYGYTF.

This clone was counted only a few times. The chain links TRBV20-1 to TRBJ1-1, with 7 bases identical to TRBD1. This CDR3 spans 11 amino acids. J was trimmed by 11 bases and V by 3 bases; bases with no gene match: 6. Germline-derived CDR1 and CDR2 are DFQATT and SNEGSKA (reference sequence). The DNA for the CDR3 is TGCAGTGCTAGCGACGGACAGGCTGCTTTCTTT. Its protein is CSASDGQAAFF.

The chain couples TRBV30 to TRBJ1-5; no firm D call. Germline V gene sequence: CDR1 GTSNPN, CDR2 SVGIG (reference sequence). V was clipped by 5 bases and J by 4 bases, with 12 bases between them. This CDR3 comprises 13 residues. The CDR3 coding sequence is TGTGCCTGGCAAACCGGCGGAAATCAGCCCCAGCATTTT. Translating it yields CAWQTGGNQPQHF.

The rearrangement joins TRBV28 to TRBJ2-7; the D is unclear. Trimming removed 2 bases at V and 0 bases at J, with 11 bases between. CDR3 size: 15 residues. Germline CDR1 and CDR2: MDHEN and SYDVKM. In DNA form, the CDR3 reads TGTGCCAGCAGTTTAGACCCGGCTCGCTCCTACGAGCAGTACTTC. This sequence encodes CASSLDPARSYEQYF.